This TCR beta chain was obtained from a study of OX40 agonist ivuxolimab in advanced cancers. Findings of the study overall: Partly responding patients at 0.1-3.0 mg/kg showed some of the smallest clonal expansion. Within 6 weeks, CD4+ and CD8+ blood T cells expanded clonally at 0.1 to 3.0 mg/kg.

Concerning this clone: Its antigen is unidentified.

Clones were sequenced by immunoSEQ multiplex PCR, and TCRdb holds only the in-frame ones, with some missing. The sample consists of roughly 53,000 clones, 90% of them appearing once. V lost 0 bases and J 7 bases, leaving 9 bases between the germline ends. CDR3 length: 14 amino acids. Looked up from germline, CDR1 is LNHNV and CDR2 is YYDKDF (reference sequence). This chain joins TRBV15 and TRBJ1-4, with a tentative D call TRBD1 (5 bases). The material was CD4+ or CD8+ T cells sorted from blood, obtained in a trial of the OX40 agonist ivuxolimab. This TCR was sampled from an adult with an advanced solid tumor such as melanoma, head and neck, liver or kidney cancer. CDR3 bases: TGTGCCACCAGCAGAGAGGGGGGTAGTGAAAAACTGTTTTTT. Protein sequence: CATSREGGSEKLFF.